The clone carrying this T cell receptor (beta chain) was observed once. The data derive from a study of CD8 T cells in Susac syndrome. RNA totalling 0.5 to 1 ug underwent reverse transcription with random hexamers. Via MiXCR, TCRdb re-called the immunoSEQ multiplex PCR reads, giving one row per CDR3 protein. Among about 150,000 distinct CDR3 sequences, approximately 95% were seen once, and the ten largest hold 0.1% to 0.15%. The CDR3 runs to 18 residues. Trimming took 6 bases from V and 2 from J, leaving 20 bases between them. Germline V gene sequence: CDR1 SGHTA, CDR2 FQGTGA. The receptor was derived from a human donor with Susac syndrome. The V gene is TRBV7-3, the J gene TRBJ2-6; possible D gene TRBD2, 7 bases. Sequenced sample: CD4+ T cells from PBMCs. As DNA, the CDR3 is TGTGCCAGCAGTCAAACGGCCGGGGGGCCGCCTGGGGCCAACGTCCTGACTTTC. It yields the protein CASSQTAGGPPGANVLTF.